The clone carrying this T cell receptor (beta chain) appeared once. V shed 5 bases and J 3 bases; nucleotides not matched to a gene: 7. The CDR3 length is 15 residues. Per the germline V gene, CDR1 is KGHSH and CDR2 is LQKENI. This specimen comes from a study of shared clonotypes between healthy human individuals. This table comes from immunoSEQ multiplex PCR, and its TCRdb copy is limited to in-frame clones, with some not included. Among about 1,500,000 clones listed, 96% were seen once. The TCR sequence derives from a man between 25 and 39 years old in good health. The chain couples TRBV18 to TRBJ1-1; 9 nucleotides line up with TRBD1. The sample consisted of naive CD4+ T cells sorted from blood. Subset here: CD45RA+ positively selected. Here the CDR3 reads CASSATGGWDTEAFF. CDR3 sequence (DNA): TGTGCCAGCTCAGCGACAGGGGGATGGGACACTGAAGCTTTCTTT.